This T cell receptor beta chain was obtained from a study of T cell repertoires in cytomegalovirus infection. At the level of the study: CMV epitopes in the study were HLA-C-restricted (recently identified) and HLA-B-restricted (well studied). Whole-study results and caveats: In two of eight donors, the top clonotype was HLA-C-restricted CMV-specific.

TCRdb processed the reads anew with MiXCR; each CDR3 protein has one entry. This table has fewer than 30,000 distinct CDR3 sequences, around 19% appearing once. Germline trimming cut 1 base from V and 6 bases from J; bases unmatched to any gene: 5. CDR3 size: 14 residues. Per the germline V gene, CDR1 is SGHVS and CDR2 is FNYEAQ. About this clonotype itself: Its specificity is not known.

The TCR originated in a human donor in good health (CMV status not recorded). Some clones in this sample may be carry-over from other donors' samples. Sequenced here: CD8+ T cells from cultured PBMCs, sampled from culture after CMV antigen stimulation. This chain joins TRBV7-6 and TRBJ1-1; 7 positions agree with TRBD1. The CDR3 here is CASSLGQGGAEAFF. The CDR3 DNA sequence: TGTGCCAGCAGCTTAGGGCAGGGGGGGGCTGAAGCTTTCTTT. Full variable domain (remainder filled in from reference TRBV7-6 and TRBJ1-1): GAGVSQSPRYKVTKRGQDVALRCDPISGHVSLYWYRQALGQGPEFLTYFNYEAQQDKSGLPNDRFSAERPEGSISTLTIQRTEQRDSAMYRCASSLGQGGAEAFFGQGTRLTVV.